Listed below are T cell receptor beta chains from one sample, sequenced in a study of shared clonotypes between healthy human individuals. The data were produced by immunoSEQ multiplex PCR, yet TCRdb's version contains in-frame clones alone and is incomplete. The table shows more than 1.2 million clones, with approximately 98.5% occurring only once. The sample comprised naive CD4+ T cells sorted from blood. The receptors here all came from a man aged 25 to 40 in good health. CDR3s include the opening cysteine and the closing phenylalanine or tryptophan. The D gene is left open where the match is weak. For some rows the clone size is stated as once, few or many, or as a class when expanded; others skip it.

size | J | V | D | DNA | CDR3
few | TRBJ1-2 | TRBV6-5 | NA | TGTGCCAGCAGTTACTCCAGGGACAAGGTCTATGGCTACACCTTC | CASSYSRDKVYGYTF
NA | TRBJ2-5 | TRBV7-7 | NA | TGTGCCAGCAGCTTATCCGTGGGGGTAGAGACCCAGTACTTC | CASSLSVGVETQYF
NA | TRBJ2-3 | TRBV9 | NA | TGTGCCAGCAGCGAGCACAGCACAGATACGCAGTATTTT | CASSEHSTDTQYF
NA | TRBJ2-2 | TRBV6-5 | TRBD2 | TGTGCCAGCAGTTCTGGCAGCGGGAGGTTAAGCGGGGAGCTGTTTTTT | CASSSGSGRLSGELFF
NA | TRBJ2-2 | TRBV18 | NA | TGTGCCAGCTCACCGATTACGGGGAACACCGGGGAGCTGTTTTTT | CASSPITGNTGELFF
NA | TRBJ2-7 | TRBV10-3 | TRBD2 | TGTGCCATCAGTGGGGGACTAGCGGGAGATAGCGAGCAGTACTTC | CAISGGLAGDSEQYF
NA | TRBJ2-5 | TRBV10-1 | TRBD1 | TGCGCCAGCTCTGACAGGGGGCACCAAGAGACCCAGTACTTC | CASSDRGHQETQYF
once | TRBJ2-1 | TRBV6-1 | NA | TGTGCCAGCAGGGAGGGCTCCTACAATGAGCAGTTCTTC | CASREGSYNEQFF
NA | TRBJ1-5 | TRBV7-9 | NA | TGTGCCAGCAGCTTTAGGGACCAGCCCCAGCATTTT | CASSFRDQPQHF
NA | TRBJ2-1 | TRBV28 | NA | TGTGCCAGCACTTCATTTGGGAATGAGCAGTTCTTC | CASTSFGNEQFF
NA | TRBJ1-5 | TRBV5-6 | NA | TGTGCCAGCAGCTTTCTAAGAGCCGGCAATCAGCCCCAGCATTTT | CASSFLRAGNQPQHF
once | TRBJ2-3 | TRBV18 | NA | TGTGCCAGCTCACCACCGAACGGGGGATTCACAGATACGCAGTATTTT | CASSPPNGGFTDTQYF
NA | TRBJ2-1 | TRBV6-1 | NA | TGTGCCAGCAGTGCCGGAGTATCCTACAATGAGCAGTTCTTC | CASSAGVSYNEQFF
NA | TRBJ2-3 | TRBV19 | NA | TGTGCCAGTAGTTTGCTGACGGGAGATACGCAGTATTTT | CASSLLTGDTQYF
NA | TRBJ1-3 | TRBV7-9 | NA | TGTGCCAGCAGCCACCGACGGAACTCTGGAAACACCATATATTTT | CASSHRRNSGNTIYF
NA | TRBJ2-7 | TRBV28 | NA | TGTGCCAGCAGGCTTAGGGGCGGGACCCCCGTCGAGCAGTACTTC | CASRLRGGTPVEQYF
NA | TRBJ1-2 | TRBV5-1 | NA | TGCGCCAGCAGCTTGTGGCAGAGTAACTATGGCTACACCTTC | CASSLWQSNYGYTF
NA | TRBJ2-3 | TRBV6-4 | NA | TGTGCCAGCAGTGAAGTGGCGCGAGTAGGACCTTACACAGATACGCAGTATTTT | CASSEVARVGPYTDTQYF
once | TRBJ2-1 | TRBV2 | NA | TGTGCCAGCAGGCCGTTCGAAGGCAAGGAGTTCTTC | CASRPFEGKEFF
NA | TRBJ2-7 | TRBV28 | NA | TGTGCCAGCACTCGACGGGATTCCTACGAGCAGTACTTC | CASTRRDSYEQYF
NA | TRBJ2-5 | TRBV5-1 | TRBD2 | TGCGCCAGCAGCTTTTCTAGCGGGGGGCAAGAGACCCAGTACTTC | CASSFSSGGQETQYF
NA | TRBJ2-1 | TRBV12-5 | TRBD2 | TGTGCTAGTGGTTTGGTACACTTCCGACTAGCGGGAGACAATGAGCAGTTCTTC | CASGLVHFRLAGDNEQFF
NA | TRBJ2-2 | TRBV7-3 | NA | TGTGCCAGCAGCTTACAGGGGAGGGAGCTGTTTTTT | CASSLQGRELFF
NA | TRBJ1-2 | TRBV6-5 | NA | TGTGCCAGCAGTTACTTAGGGCAGGGGAATGGCTACACCTTC | CASSYLGQGNGYTF
NA | TRBJ1-1 | TRBV5-1 | TRBD1 | TGCGCCAGCAGCAGACAGGGGGCTCGCACTGAAGCTTTCTTT | CASSRQGARTEAFF
NA | TRBJ2-3 | TRBV7-6 | NA | TGTGCCAGCAGCCTCCTCCAATCCGATACGCAGTATTTT | CASSLLQSDTQYF
once | TRBJ1-5 | TRBV19 | NA | TGTGCCAGTAGTATAGATCGGGCAGGGCTCAGCAATCAGCCCCAGCATTTT | CASSIDRAGLSNQPQHF